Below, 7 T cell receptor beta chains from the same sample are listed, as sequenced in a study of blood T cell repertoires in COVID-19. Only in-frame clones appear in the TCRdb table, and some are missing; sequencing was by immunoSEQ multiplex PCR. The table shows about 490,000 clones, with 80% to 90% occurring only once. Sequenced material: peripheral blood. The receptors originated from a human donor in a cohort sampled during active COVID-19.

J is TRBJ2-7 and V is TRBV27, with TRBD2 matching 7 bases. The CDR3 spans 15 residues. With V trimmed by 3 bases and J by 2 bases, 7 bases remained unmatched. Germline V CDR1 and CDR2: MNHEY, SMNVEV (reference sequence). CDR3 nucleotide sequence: TGTGCCAGCAGTTTGGGAGCGGGATTTGCCTACGAGCAGTACTTC. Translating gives CASSLGAGFAYEQYF.

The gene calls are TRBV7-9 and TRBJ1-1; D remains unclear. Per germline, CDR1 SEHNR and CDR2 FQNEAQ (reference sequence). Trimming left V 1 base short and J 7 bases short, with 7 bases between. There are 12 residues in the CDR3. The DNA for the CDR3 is TGTGCCAGCAGCTTAGGTGGAGGTGAAGCTTTCTTT. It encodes CASSLGGGEAFF. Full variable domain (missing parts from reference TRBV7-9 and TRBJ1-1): DTGVSQNPRHKITKRGQNVTFRCDPISEHNRLYWYRQTLGQGPEFLTYFQNEAQLEKSRLLSDRFSAERPKGSFSTLEIQRTEQGDSAMYLCASSLGGGEAFFGQGTRLTVV.

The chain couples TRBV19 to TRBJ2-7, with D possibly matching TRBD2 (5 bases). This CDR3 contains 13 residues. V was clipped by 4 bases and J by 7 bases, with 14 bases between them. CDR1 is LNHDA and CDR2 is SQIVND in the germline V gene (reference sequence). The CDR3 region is CASSTEGTREQYF. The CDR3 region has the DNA TGTGCCAGTAGTACTGAGGGAACGAGGGAGCAGTACTTC.

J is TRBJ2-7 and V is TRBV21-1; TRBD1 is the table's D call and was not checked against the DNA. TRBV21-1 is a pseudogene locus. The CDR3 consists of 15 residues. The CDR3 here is CASSRRDSTTSRKYF. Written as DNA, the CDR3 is TGTGCCAGCAGCAGGAGGGACAGTACGACCTCGCGAAAGTACTTC.

The CDR3 DNA is TGTGCCAGCAGCCGACAGGGTACGCCTAATGAAAAACTGTTTTTT. Translation gives CASSRQGTPNEKLFF. This chain links TRBV14 with TRBJ1-4; 7 positions agree with TRBD1. Germline V CDR1 and CDR2: SGHDN, FVKESK. There are 15 residues in the CDR3. V dropped 4 bases and J dropped 3; count of bases not matched to a gene: 5.

The CDR3: CATDLGQGADTQYF. As DNA, the CDR3 is TGTGCCACCGACCTGGGACAGGGTGCAGATACGCAGTATTTT. J is TRBJ2-3 and V is TRBV6-5; 9 nucleotides align to TRBD1. The length of the CDR3 is 14 residues. The V segment lost 10 bases and the J segment 4 bases; nucleotides outside the gene matches: 9. In germline, CDR1 is MNHEY, CDR2 SVGAGI.

CDR3 residues: CASSPLGTSAQRNEQFF. The CDR3 DNA sequence: TGCGCCAGCAGTCCCCTTGGGACTAGCGCCCAGAGGAATGAGCAGTTCTTC. The V and J genes are TRBV5-1 and TRBJ2-1; 10 bases fit TRBD2. There are 17 residues in the CDR3. CDR1 SGHRS and CDR2 YFSETQ come from the germline V gene. Trimming at V came to 5 bases and at J to 7 bases, leaving 15 bases not matched to a gene.